This TCR beta chain appears in the sequencing data of a study of regulatory T cells in long-lasting Graves disease. Turning to the study itself: Antithyroid drugs had been given to newly diagnosed Graves' patients for under 3 months.

Noted time point: newly diagnosed GD, antithyroid drugs for less than 3 months. PBMC-extracted RNA yielded the TCR library. Germline V gene sequence: CDR1 SGHAT, CDR2 FQNNGV. The CDR3 covers 18 residues. J gave up 2 bases and V 3 bases, and 7 bases lay outside the gene matches. This clonotype was observed many times. The antigen remains unidentified. CDR3-region Arm-PCR and iRepertoire HTBI primers produced the TCR beta libraries. TCRdb reanalysed the multiplex PCR reads using MiXCR and keeps one entry per CDR3 protein. The sample has some 320,000 distinct CDR3 sequences, over 15% seen once. Study findings and constraints: New patients shared around 920 public clonotypes, fewer than the roughly 2,500 shared by persistent patients.

The sequence came from a female donor with Graves disease. This sequence joins TRBV11-2 and TRBJ2-1; 13 nucleotides match TRBD2. Sequences were derived from peripheral blood mononuclear cells (PBMCs), sampled at new diagnosis, from a patient treated with antithyroid drugs. The CDR3 region is CASSFHGLAGDTYNEQFF. DNA of the CDR3: TGTGCCAGCAGCTTCCACGGACTAGCGGGAGACACCTACAATGAGCAGTTCTTC.